The 22 T cell receptor beta chains in this list originate from one sample, sequenced in a study of blood T cell repertoires in COVID-19 (dated by TCRdb to the early 2020s). Preparation of the library involved the immunoSEQ multiplex PCR assay. This immuneACCESS table, as held by TCRdb, lists in-frame sequences with V and J called but not all clones. Of the missing ones, under half trace to an unresolved V gene in checked studies; the others have no known cause. The sample has about 160,000 clones on record, 65% to 85% of them singletons. The top ten hold about 6% of the sample. The sequenced sample was PBMCs or T cells enriched from blood (not recorded which). These receptors were taken from a woman aged 40 to 49 with acute COVID-19.

The CDR3 DNA follows: TGTGCCAGTAGTCTCGACAGACTCACGAACACCGGGGAGCTGTTTTTT. Its translation is CASSLDRLTNTGELFF. The rearrangement joins TRBV19 to TRBJ2-2, with D possibly being TRBD1 (5 bases). Germline V gene sequence: CDR1 LNHDA, CDR2 SQIVND (reference sequence). This CDR3 is built from 16 residues. Trimming removed 5 bases from V and 0 bases from J, with 13 bases in between.

The chain recombines TRBV3-1 (or the pseudogene TRBV3-2) with TRBJ2-7, with D possibly TRBD1 on 5 matching bases. Trimming stripped 4 bases from V and 1 base from J, with 8 bases between. Germline V CDR1 and CDR2: LGHDT, YNNKEL (reference sequence). This CDR3 has 13 amino acids. Here the CDR3 reads CASSLKGSYEQYV. In DNA, the CDR3 is TGTGCCAGCAGCCTAAAGGGGTCCTACGAGCAGTACGTC.

This clone was detected only a few times. The chain combines TRBV27 with TRBJ1-2; D gene ambiguous. V gave up 0 bases and J gave up 3 bases, with 5 bases separating them. The CDR3 consists of 13 residues. Germline V gives CDR1 MNHEY, CDR2 SMNVEV (reference sequence). The CDR3 here is CASSLSGHYGYTF. For the CDR3, the DNA is TGTGCCAGCAGTTTATCGGGCCACTATGGCTACACCTTC.

The chain links TRBV20-1 to TRBJ1-1; a weak D match, TRBD1 (5 bases). The germline gives CDR1 DFQATT, CDR2 SNEGSKA (reference sequence). The CDR3 sequence is 11 residues long. Trimming took off 0 bases at V and 8 bases at J, with 7 bases between the two ends. CDR3 in DNA: TGCAGTGCTAGAGATTACAGGGAAGCTTTCTTT. Its protein is CSARDYREAFF.

The V gene is TRBV7-9, the J gene TRBJ1-2; D is possibly TRBD1 (6 bases). V dropped 10 bases and J dropped 2 bases, with 11 bases sitting between them. This CDR3 comprises 12 residues. Germline CDR1 is SEHNR and CDR2 is FQNEAQ (reference sequence). CDR3 DNA: TGTGCCATCCATACAGGGAACTATGGCTACACCTTC. Amino acid sequence: CAIHTGNYGYTF.

This clone was observed once. The chain uses TRBV6-5 and TRBJ2-7, with 10 bases identical to TRBD2. V was pared by 0 bases and J by 4 bases, with 3 bases of the junction left unmatched. CDR3 size: 15 residues. Germline CDR1 MNHEY, CDR2 SVGAGI. The CDR3 coding sequence is TGTGCCAGCAGTTACTCGGCAGCGGGAGGGTACGAGCAGTACGTC. It translates to CASSYSAAGGYEQYV.

This clone was seen a handful of times. V usage is TRBV2 and J usage is TRBJ1-3, with TRBD1 identical over 8 bases. The CDR3 contains 15 residues. The germline V gene has CDR1 SNHLY and CDR2 FYNNEI. After removal of 3 bases from V and 0 bases from J, the junction contained 1 base not matched to a gene. CDR3 amino acids: CASSDTGGSGNTIYF. The CDR3, as DNA: TGTGCCAGCAGTGACACAGGGGGCTCTGGAAACACCATATATTTT. Drawing the rest from reference TRBV2 and TRBJ1-3, the complete variable domain is EPEVTQTPSHQVTQMGQEVILRCVPISNHLYFYWYRQILGQKVEFLVSFYNNEISEKSEIFDDQFSVERPDGSNFTLKIRSTKLEDSAMYFCASSDTGGSGNTIYFGEGSWLTVV.

CDR3 sequence (DNA): TGTGCCAGCAGCGACACTGGGAGGAACACTGAAGCTTTCTTT. Protein sequence: CASSDTGRNTEAFF. This sequence joins TRBV13 and TRBJ1-1; no definite D call. V lost 5 bases and J 1 base, leaving 11 bases between the germline ends. This CDR3 contains 14 residues. The V gene's germline CDR1 is PRHDT and CDR2 FYEKMQ (reference sequence).

The chain uses TRBV5-1 and TRBJ1-1; TRBD1 matches at 7 bases. Looked up from germline, CDR1 is SGHRS and CDR2 is YFSETQ. After removal of 3 bases from V and 2 bases from J, the junction contained 7 bases not matched to a gene. This CDR3 has 15 residues. The CDR3 DNA follows: TGCGCCAGCAGCTATAAGACAGGGACAAACACTGAAGCTTTCTTT. Translated, it gives CASSYKTGTNTEAFF.

The table lists this clone with a few counts. V usage is TRBV5-4 and J usage is TRBJ1-2, with 8 bases lining up with TRBD1. The CDR3 is made up of 16 amino acids. V was pared by 4 bases and J by 0 bases, with 8 bases of the junction left unmatched. The germline V gene has CDR1 SGHNT and CDR2 YYREEE (reference sequence). The CDR3 bases are TGTGCCAGCAGCACCGGGACAGGTCCGACTAACTATGGCTACACCTTC. Its translation is CASSTGTGPTNYGYTF.

This clone has a handful of counts. This chain connects TRBV11-1 to TRBJ2-1, with 11 bases aligning to TRBD2. This CDR3 spans 16 amino acids. In germline, CDR1 is SGHAT, CDR2 FQDESV (reference sequence). The ends lost 0 bases at V and 7 bases at J; junction bases unmatched: 5. In DNA, the CDR3 is TGTGCCAGCAGCTTAGCTAGCGGGAGGGCAAGGAATGAGCAGTTCTTC. Its protein product is CASSLASGRARNEQFF. The full variable domain, with the rest looked up from reference TRBV11-1 and TRBJ2-1, is EAEVAQSPRYKITEKSQAVAFWCDPISGHATLYWYRQILGQGPELLVQFQDESVVDDSQLPKDRFSAERLKGVDSTLKIQPAELGDSAMYLCASSLASGRARNEQFFGPGTRLTVL.

This sequence joins TRBV9 and TRBJ2-1, with a possible D match to TRBD2 (5 bases). This CDR3 comprises 15 residues. V was trimmed by 3 bases and J by 2 bases, leaving 12 bases between them. Germline-derived CDR1 and CDR2 are SGDLS and YYNGEE. In nucleotides, the CDR3 is TGTGCCAGCAGCGAAAATCTAGCACCCTACAATGAGCAGTTCTTC. Its translation is CASSENLAPYNEQFF.

With respect to this clone: Other DNA sequences in this sample translate to the same CDR3. This chain links TRBV7-2 with TRBJ2-5; 9 bases are a match to TRBD1. This CDR3 is built from 14 residues. V was clipped by 5 bases and J by 2 bases; unmatched bases: 3. Germline V lookup: CDR1 SGHTA, CDR2 FQGNSA. The CDR3 reads CASSPDRGQETQYF. The CDR3 DNA sequence: TGTGCCAGCAGCCCGGACAGGGGACAAGAGACCCAGTACTTC.

J is TRBJ2-1 and V is TRBV25-1, with D perhaps matching TRBD1 (5 bases). Germline V gene sequence: CDR1 MGHDK, CDR2 SYGVNS. Trimming cost V 3 bases and J 8 bases, with 17 bases left between them. The CDR3 totals 15 residues. The CDR3 protein is CASSETQGDIDEQFF. The CDR3 nucleotides read TGTGCCAGCAGTGAGACGCAGGGTGATATAGATGAGCAGTTCTTC.

This chain joins TRBV7-2 and TRBJ1-4, with 9 bases fitting TRBD1. Trimming took 3 bases from V and 5 from J; bases not matched to a gene: 4. The CDR3 spans 15 residues. The germline V gene has CDR1 SGHTA and CDR2 FQGNSA. In nucleotides, the CDR3 is TGTGCCAGCAGCTTGATAGGACAGGGGAATGAAAAACTGTTTTTT. This gives the protein CASSLIGQGNEKLFF.

V gene TRBV30 combines with J gene TRBJ1-3; D perhaps matches TRBD1 (5 bases). V lost 0 bases and J lost 5, with 5 bases in between. This CDR3 is 12 amino acids long. The germline gives CDR1 GTSNPN, CDR2 SVGIG (reference sequence). The CDR3 here is CAWSVDRNTIYF. The CDR3 DNA follows: TGTGCCTGGAGTGTGGACAGAAACACCATATATTTT.

The chain combines TRBV19 with TRBJ1-1; maybe TRBD1 (5 bases). With 7 bases removed from V and 1 base from J, the gap between germline ends came to 13 bases. CDR3 length: 14 residues. Germline loops: CDR1 LNHDA, CDR2 SQIVND (reference sequence). CDR3 protein: CASTRTGENTEAFF. The CDR3, as DNA: TGTGCCAGTACCAGAACAGGTGAGAACACTGAAGCTTTCTTT.

This sequence joins TRBV9 and TRBJ2-5, with 12 bases that match TRBD1. The CDR3 totals 16 residues. Germline CDR1 reads SGDLS; CDR2 reads YYNGEE. Unmatched junction bases numbered 8, after V lost 3 bases and J lost 5 bases. CDR3 amino acids: CASSGGTGGGWETQYF. CDR3 nucleotide sequence: TGTGCCAGCAGCGGAGGGACAGGGGGCGGATGGGAGACCCAGTACTTC.

The gene calls are TRBV7-8 and TRBJ2-1, with D possibly being TRBD1 (6 bases). V shed 1 base and J shed 5 bases, with 9 bases lying between them. CDR3 size: 14 residues. Germline lookup yields CDR1 SGHVS and CDR2 FQNEAQ. CDR3 amino acids: CASSLGDIHNEQFF. The DNA for the CDR3 is TGTGCCAGCAGCTTAGGGGACATTCACAATGAGCAGTTCTTC.

This clone turned up a few times. V and J are TRBV6-5 and TRBJ1-3; 7 positions agree with TRBD1. Germline values: CDR1 MNHEY, CDR2 SVGAGI. Losses at the gene ends were 0 bases for V and 3 bases for J; bases not matched to a gene: 5. The CDR3 loop spans 16 amino acids. The CDR3 DNA follows: TGTGCCAGCAGTTACTCGAGACAGGGAGGTGGAAACACCATATATTTT. This encodes CASSYSRQGGGNTIYF.

V is TRBV11-2 and J is TRBJ1-3; D is perhaps TRBD1 (5 bases). CDR1 and CDR2 (germline): SGHAT, FQNNGV. This CDR3 is 16 amino acids long. The germline V and J ends were trimmed by 5 bases and 4 bases, with 18 bases remaining between them. CDR3 amino acids: CASSARTGTAGNTIYF. In DNA form, the CDR3 reads TGTGCCAGCAGCGCCAGGACCGGGACTGCAGGAAACACCATATATTTT.

This clone was detected only once. The chain carries TRBV24-1 and TRBJ1-1; D remains unclear. Trimming took 3 bases from V and 0 from J, leaving 25 bases between them. This CDR3 is 20 amino acids long. Germline assignment: CDR1 KGHDR and CDR2 SFDVKD. CDR3 nucleotide sequence: TGTGCCACCAGTGATCACGCCGATCTCCAACCTAGACTCATGAACACTGAAGCTTTCTTT. This translates into CATSDHADLQPRLMNTEAFF.